The rows below give T cell receptor beta chains drawn from one sample of a study of blood T cell repertoires in COVID-19. The table came from immunoSEQ multiplex PCR; TCRdb's copy has only in-frame clones and leaves some out. The profile shows approximately 90,000 clones, around 87% of them singletons. Input material: peripheral blood. The receptors stem from a human donor in a cohort sampled during active COVID-19. Both conserved end residues are part of each CDR3. The D gene is left open where the match is weak. The listing skips clone size in some rows; elsewhere it reads once, few, many or a size class.

J gene: TRBJ1-2; D gene: -; V gene: TRBV6-5; clone size: -; CDR3 protein: CASVGAAEDYGYTF; CDR3 DNA: TGTGCCAGTGTGGGGGCGGCAGAGGACTATGGCTACACCTTC
J gene: TRBJ2-7; D gene: -; V gene: TRBV7-2; clone size: -; CDR3 protein: CASSPIQESYEQYF; CDR3 DNA: TGTGCCAGCAGCCCGATACAGGAGTCCTACGAGCAGTACTTC
J gene: TRBJ2-7; D gene: -; V gene: TRBV5-1; clone size: -; CDR3 protein: CASSLISGSNEQYF; CDR3 DNA: TGCGCCAGCAGCTTGATCTCAGGGTCTAACGAGCAGTACTTC
J gene: TRBJ2-7; D gene: -; V gene: TRBV7-2; clone size: -; CDR3 protein: CASSPGPDYEQYF; CDR3 DNA: TGTGCCAGCAGCCCCGGTCCCGACTACGAGCAGTACTTC
J gene: TRBJ1-5; D gene: -; V gene: TRBV9; clone size: few; CDR3 protein: CASSVSGVEQPQHF; CDR3 DNA: TGTGCCAGCAGCGTATCAGGGGTCGAGCAGCCCCAGCATTTT
J gene: TRBJ1-5; D gene: -; V gene: TRBV5-6; clone size: -; CDR3 protein: CASSPGGVRQPQHF; CDR3 DNA: TGTGCCAGCAGCCCCGGGGGGGTACGGCAGCCCCAGCATTTT
J gene: TRBJ2-3; D gene: TRBD2; V gene: TRBV24-1; clone size: once; CDR3 protein: CATSDPSGGHPDTQYF; CDR3 DNA: TGTGCCACCAGTGATCCTAGCGGGGGCCACCCAGATACGCAGTATTTT
J gene: TRBJ1-3; D gene: TRBD1; V gene: TRBV5-1; clone size: -; CDR3 protein: CASSTSGTGGTGNTIYF; CDR3 DNA: TGCGCCAGCAGCACCTCCGGGACAGGGGGCACTGGAAACACCATATATTTT
J gene: TRBJ1-2; D gene: TRBD1; V gene: TRBV5-8; clone size: -; CDR3 protein: CASSFPGTGSGYTF; CDR3 DNA: TGTGCCAGCAGCTTTCCTGGGACAGGGTCTGGCTACACCTTC
J gene: TRBJ2-3; D gene: TRBD2; V gene: TRBV6-5; clone size: once; CDR3 protein: CASSLAGETDTQYF; CDR3 DNA: TGTGCCAGCAGCCTAGCGGGGGAGACAGATACGCAGTATTTT
J gene: TRBJ1-4; D gene: TRBD1; V gene: TRBV29-1; clone size: -; CDR3 protein: CSVTGGDKLFF; CDR3 DNA: TGCAGCGTGACAGGGGGCGATAAACTGTTTTTT
J gene: TRBJ1-1; D gene: -; V gene: TRBV14; clone size: -; CDR3 protein: CASSSIGSGTEAFF; CDR3 DNA: TGTGCCAGCAGCTCGATCGGGTCAGGGACTGAAGCTTTCTTT
J gene: TRBJ2-1; D gene: TRBD1; V gene: TRBV10-1; clone size: -; CDR3 protein: CASGTGQLNEQFF; CDR3 DNA: TGCGCCAGCGGGACAGGACAACTTAATGAGCAGTTCTTC
J gene: TRBJ1-2; D gene: -; V gene: TRBV10-3; clone size: -; CDR3 protein: CAISDGRANYGYTF; CDR3 DNA: TGTGCCATCAGTGATGGCAGGGCTAACTATGGCTACACCTTC
J gene: TRBJ1-1; D gene: TRBD1; V gene: TRBV6-5; clone size: -; CDR3 protein: CASTRTGGTEAFF; CDR3 DNA: TGTGCCAGCACCCGAACAGGGGGCACTGAAGCTTTCTTT
J gene: TRBJ1-1; D gene: TRBD1; V gene: TRBV4-1; clone size: -; CDR3 protein: CASSQVGQGDTEAFF; CDR3 DNA: TGCGCCAGCAGCCAAGTGGGACAGGGCGACACTGAAGCTTTCTTT
J gene: TRBJ2-3; D gene: -; V gene: TRBV5-4; clone size: -; CDR3 protein: CASSLGAREGSQYF; CDR3 DNA: TGTGCCAGCAGCTTGGGGGCTAGAGAGGGTTCGCAGTATTTT
J gene: TRBJ1-2; D gene: -; V gene: TRBV5-1; clone size: once; CDR3 protein: CASSPDGARSGYTF; CDR3 DNA: TGCGCCAGCAGCCCCGATGGGGCGCGGAGTGGCTACACCTTC
J gene: TRBJ1-5; D gene: TRBD1; V gene: TRBV7-3; clone size: -; CDR3 protein: CASSSGQGLSQPQHF; CDR3 DNA: TGTGCCAGCAGCTCAGGACAGGGCTTGAGTCAGCCCCAGCATTTT
J gene: TRBJ1-1; D gene: TRBD1; V gene: TRBV6-7; clone size: -; CDR3 protein: CASSYSGQLNTEAFF; CDR3 DNA: TGTGCCAGCAGTTACTCGGGACAGTTGAACACTGAAGCTTTCTTT
J gene: TRBJ2-7; D gene: TRBD2; V gene: TRBV5-1; clone size: -; CDR3 protein: CASSTRTSLYEQYF; CDR3 DNA: TGCGCCAGCAGCACCCGGACTAGCTTGTACGAGCAGTACTTC
J gene: TRBJ1-6; D gene: TRBD1; V gene: TRBV19; clone size: -; CDR3 protein: CASRDRANSPLHF; CDR3 DNA: TGTGCCAGTAGGGACAGGGCAAATTCACCCCTCCACTTT
J gene: TRBJ1-4; D gene: TRBD1; V gene: TRBV7-9; clone size: -; CDR3 protein: CASSLTGGLANEKLFF; CDR3 DNA: TGTGCCAGCAGCTTAACAGGGGGCTTGGCTAATGAAAAACTGTTTTTT
J gene: TRBJ1-1; D gene: TRBD1; V gene: TRBV6-2/TRBV6-3; clone size: few; CDR3 protein: CASSYPPGQGTRRTEAFF; CDR3 DNA: TGTGCCAGCAGTTACCCCCCGGGACAGGGGACTCGGAGGACTGAAGCTTTCTTT
J gene: TRBJ1-2; D gene: TRBD1; V gene: TRBV29-1; clone size: few; CDR3 protein: CSVGTGGAYGYTF; CDR3 DNA: TGCAGCGTTGGGACAGGGGGCGCGTATGGCTACACCTTC
J gene: TRBJ2-1; D gene: TRBD1; V gene: TRBV5-4; clone size: -; CDR3 protein: CASSLSGQGRNEQFF; CDR3 DNA: TGTGCCAGCAGCTTGTCTGGACAGGGTAGGAATGAGCAGTTCTTC
J gene: TRBJ2-5; D gene: -; V gene: TRBV2; clone size: -; CDR3 protein: CASSEMGLAETQYF; CDR3 DNA: TGTGCCAGCAGTGAAATGGGGCTAGCGGAGACCCAGTACTTC
J gene: TRBJ1-6; D gene: TRBD1; V gene: TRBV19; clone size: -; CDR3 protein: CASSLAGRGQTYNSPLHF; CDR3 DNA: TGTGCCAGTAGCCTAGCGGGGAGGGGGCAAACCTATAATTCACCCCTCCACTTT
J gene: TRBJ2-5; D gene: TRBD2; V gene: TRBV7-2; clone size: -; CDR3 protein: CASRPGLAGVETQYF; CDR3 DNA: TGTGCCAGCAGGCCGGGACTAGCGGGGGTGGAGACCCAGTACTTC